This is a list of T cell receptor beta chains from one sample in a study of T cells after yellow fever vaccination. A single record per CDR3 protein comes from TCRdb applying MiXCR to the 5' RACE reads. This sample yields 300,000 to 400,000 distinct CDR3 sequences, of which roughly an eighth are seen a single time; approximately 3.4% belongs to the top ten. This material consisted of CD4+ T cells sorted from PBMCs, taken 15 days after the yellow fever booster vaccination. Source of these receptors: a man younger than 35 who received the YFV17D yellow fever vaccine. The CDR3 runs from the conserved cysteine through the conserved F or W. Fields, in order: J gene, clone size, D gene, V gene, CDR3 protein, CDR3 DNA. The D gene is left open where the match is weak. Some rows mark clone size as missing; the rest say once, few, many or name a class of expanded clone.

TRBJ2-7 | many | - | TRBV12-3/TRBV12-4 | CASSSTGTVTYEQYF | TGTGCCAGCAGTTCCACCGGGACCGTAACCTACGAGCAGTACTTC
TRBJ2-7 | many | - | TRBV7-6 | CASGALAQNSYEQYF | TGTGCCAGCGGGGCATTGGCCCAGAACTCCTACGAGCAGTACTTC
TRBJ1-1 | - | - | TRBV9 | CASSPREFMNTEAFF | TGTGCCAGCAGCCCCCGGGAATTTATGAACACTGAAGCTTTCTTT
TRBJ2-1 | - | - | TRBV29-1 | CSVDGVSSYNEQFF | TGCAGCGTTGACGGGGTCAGCTCCTACAATGAGCAGTTCTTC
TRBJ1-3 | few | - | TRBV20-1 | CSALSGSGNTIYF | TGCAGTGCTCTTTCTGGCTCTGGAAACACCATATATTTT
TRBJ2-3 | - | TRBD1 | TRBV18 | CASSPATGGWDTQYF | TGTGCCAGCTCACCAGCAACAGGGGGCTGGGATACGCAGTATTTT
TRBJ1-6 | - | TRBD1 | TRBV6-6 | CASSYSMIGTGSDSPLHF | TGTGCCAGCAGTTACTCGATGATCGGGACAGGGTCGGATTCACCCCTCCACTTT
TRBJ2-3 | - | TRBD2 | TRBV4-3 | CASSPRAASGRTDTQYF | TGCGCCAGCAGCCCGAGAGCCGCTAGCGGACGCACAGATACGCAGTATTTT
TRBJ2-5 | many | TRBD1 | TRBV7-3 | CASSSPGQVKGETQYF | TGTGCCAGCAGCTCACCGGGACAGGTGAAGGGGGAGACCCAGTACTTC
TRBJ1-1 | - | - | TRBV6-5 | CASSSQLGRITEAFF | TGTGCCAGCAGCTCACAACTAGGCAGAATCACTGAAGCTTTCTTT
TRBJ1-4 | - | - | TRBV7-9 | CASSLRTETTNEKLFF | TGTGCCAGCAGCCTCAGGACGGAGACAACTAATGAAAAACTGTTTTTT
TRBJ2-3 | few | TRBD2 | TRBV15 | CATSKRSSGGTDTQYF | TGTGCCACCAGCAAGAGGTCTAGCGGGGGCACAGATACGCAGTATTTT
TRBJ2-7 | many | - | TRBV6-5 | CASSLNGGSYEQYF | TGTGCCAGCAGCCTGAACGGCGGATCCTACGAGCAGTACTTC
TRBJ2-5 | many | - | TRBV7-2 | CASSLGFRETQYF | TGTGCCAGCAGCTTAGGGTTTCGTGAGACCCAGTACTTC
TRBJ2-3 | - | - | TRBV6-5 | CASSYRQLTDTQYF | TGTGCCAGCAGTTACCGACAGCTCACAGATACGCAGTATTTT
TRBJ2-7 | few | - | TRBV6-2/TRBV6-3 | CASSYSSVSTYEQYF | TGTGCCAGCAGTTACTCGAGCGTCAGCACCTACGAGCAGTACTTC
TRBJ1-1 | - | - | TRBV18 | CASSPRGIDTEAFF | TGTGCCAGCTCACCACGGGGTATTGACACTGAAGCTTTCTTT
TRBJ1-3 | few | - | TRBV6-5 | CASSYEGVSGNTIYF | TGTGCCAGCAGTTACGAGGGAGTCTCTGGAAACACCATATATTTT
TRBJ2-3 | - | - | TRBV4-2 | CASSQRPRGTTDTQYF | TGTGCCAGCAGCCAACGCCCCCGGGGTACCACAGATACGCAGTATTTT
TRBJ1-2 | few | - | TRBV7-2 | CASSLADTYGYTF | TGTGCCAGCAGCTTAGCGGACACCTATGGCTACACCTTC
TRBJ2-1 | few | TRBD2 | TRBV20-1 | CSAATSGGNTYNEQFF | TGCAGTGCTGCTACCAGCGGGGGTAATACCTACAATGAGCAGTTCTTC
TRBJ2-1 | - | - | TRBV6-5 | CASSQGGKQFF | TGTGCCAGCAGCCAAGGGGGAAAGCAGTTCTTC
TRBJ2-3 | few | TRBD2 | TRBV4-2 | CASSQAGLAGARTDTQYF | TGTGCCAGCAGCCAAGCTGGACTAGCGGGGGCCCGAACAGATACGCAGTATTTT
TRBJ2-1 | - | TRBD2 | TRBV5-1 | CASSPRTGTSGGAYNEQFF | TGCGCCAGCAGCCCACGTACCGGGACTAGCGGGGGGGCTTACAATGAGCAGTTCTTC
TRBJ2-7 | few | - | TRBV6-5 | CASSYSTAMYSYEQYF | TGTGCCAGCAGTTACTCGACTGCCATGTATTCCTACGAGCAGTACTTC
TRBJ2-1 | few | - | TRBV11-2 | CASSLIREPEQFF | TGTGCCAGCAGCTTAATCAGGGAACCTGAGCAGTTCTTC
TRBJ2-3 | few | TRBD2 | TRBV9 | CASSGGLADTDTQYF | TGTGCCAGCAGCGGGGGACTAGCGGACACAGATACGCAGTATTTT
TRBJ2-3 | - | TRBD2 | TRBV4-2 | CASSQDLAGASRGDTQYF | TGTGCCAGCAGCCAAGATCTAGCGGGGGCCTCCCGGGGAGATACGCAGTATTTT
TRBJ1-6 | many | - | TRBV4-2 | CASSQDGGGVGDSPLHF | TGTGCCAGCAGCCAAGATGGGGGCGGGGTGGGAGATTCACCCCTCCACTTT
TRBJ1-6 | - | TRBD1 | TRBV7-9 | CASSAGTVYHF | TGTGCCAGCAGCGCAGGGACAGTTTACCACTTT
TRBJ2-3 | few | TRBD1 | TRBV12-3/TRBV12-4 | CASSLGTGTHTQYF | TGTGCCAGCAGTTTAGGGACAGGGACCCATACGCAGTATTTT
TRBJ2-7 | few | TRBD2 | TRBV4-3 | CASSQAVGGGYEQYF | TGCGCCAGCAGCCAAGCCGTGGGCGGGGGCTACGAGCAGTACTTC
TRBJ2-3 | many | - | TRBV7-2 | CASSLEEGVAEPTDTQYF | TGTGCCAGCAGCTTAGAGGAGGGGGTAGCGGAGCCCACAGATACGCAGTATTTT
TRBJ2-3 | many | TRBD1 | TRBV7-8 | CASSWNRGDTDTQYF | TGTGCCAGCAGCTGGAACAGGGGTGACACAGATACGCAGTATTTT
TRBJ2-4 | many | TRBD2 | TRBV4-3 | CASSQFSASGAVQYF | TGCGCCAGCAGCCAATTCTCGGCTAGCGGGGCCGTTCAGTACTTC
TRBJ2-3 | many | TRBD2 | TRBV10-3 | CATQGTSGGESPGVTQYF | TGTGCCACCCAGGGCACTAGCGGGGGGGAAAGTCCAGGAGTTACGCAGTATTTT
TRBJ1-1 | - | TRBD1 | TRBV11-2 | CASSFAGQANTEAFF | TGTGCCAGCAGCTTCGCGGGACAGGCGAACACTGAAGCTTTCTTT
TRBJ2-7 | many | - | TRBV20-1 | CSARPSYAGNYEQYF | TGCAGTGCTAGACCCTCCTACGCAGGGAACTACGAGCAGTACTTC
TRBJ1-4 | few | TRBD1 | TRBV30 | CAWSRDREQEKLFF | TGTGCCTGGAGCCGCGACAGGGAGCAGGAAAAACTGTTTTTT
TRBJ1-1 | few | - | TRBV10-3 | CAIRETANTEAFF | TGTGCCATCAGAGAGACAGCAAACACTGAAGCTTTCTTT
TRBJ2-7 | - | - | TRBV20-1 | CSASPGGALYEQYF | TGCAGTGCTAGCCCTGGGGGGGCCCTTTACGAGCAGTACTTC
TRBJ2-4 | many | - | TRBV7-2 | CASSLVSGHQYF | TGTGCCAGCAGCTTAGTCTCCGGACACCAGTACTTC
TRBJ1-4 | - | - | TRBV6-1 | CASSSSFATNEKLFF | TGTGCCAGCAGCTCGTCTTTTGCGACTAATGAAAAACTGTTTTTT
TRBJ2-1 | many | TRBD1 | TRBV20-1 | CSVVDRGSYGSYNEQFF | TGCAGTGTGGTGGACAGGGGGTCGTATGGCTCCTACAATGAGCAGTTCTTC
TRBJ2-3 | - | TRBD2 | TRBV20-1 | CSTSPSGGGGNTQYF | TGCAGCACATCCCCTAGCGGGGGAGGGGGGAATACGCAGTATTTT
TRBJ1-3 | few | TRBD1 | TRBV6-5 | CASSYSRQGIYSGNTIYF | TGTGCCAGCAGTTACTCGAGACAGGGAATATACTCTGGAAACACCATATATTTT
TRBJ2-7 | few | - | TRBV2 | CASSERVYEQYF | TGTGCCAGCAGTGAACGGGTCTACGAGCAGTACTTC
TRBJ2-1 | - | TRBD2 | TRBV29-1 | CSSRTSFNEQFF | TGCAGCTCTAGGACTAGCTTCAATGAGCAGTTCTTC
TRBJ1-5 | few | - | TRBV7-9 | CASSRHGQPQHF | TGTGCCAGCAGCCGCCACGGTCAGCCCCAGCATTTT
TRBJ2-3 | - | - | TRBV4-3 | CASSQDADIRGGPTDTQYF | TGCGCCAGCAGCCAAGACGCTGACATCCGCGGGGGCCCTACAGATACGCAGTATTTT
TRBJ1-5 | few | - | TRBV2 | CASREGGYQPQHF | TGTGCCAGCAGGGAGGGGGGATATCAGCCCCAGCATTTT
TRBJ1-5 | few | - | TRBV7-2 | CASSLDPPGLNQPQHF | TGTGCCAGCAGCTTAGACCCCCCAGGCCTCAATCAGCCCCAGCATTTT